Sequencing of this TCR beta chain was carried out in a study of blood T cell repertoires in COVID-19. About the research overall: Acute and convalescent COVID-19 samples came from the United States, Italy and Spain. The analysed material was cDNA or gDNA that came from T cells, B-cell-depleted T cells, or PBMCs.

The table came from immunoSEQ multiplex PCR; TCRdb's copy has only in-frame clones and leaves some out. The top ten hold 2% to 2.5% of the sample, which has about 270,000 clones, around nine tenths seen once. The J segment lost 0 bases and the V segment lost 3 bases, leaving 8 bases of the junction unmatched. The germline V gene has CDR1 DFQATT and CDR2 SNEGSKA (reference sequence). The CDR3 length is 15 residues. Categorization into cohorts depended on clinical history that participants reported. The gene calls are TRBV20-1 and TRBJ2-7; 7 bases agree with TRBD2. Sequences were obtained from PBMCs or T cells enriched from blood (not recorded which). The receptor's source is a woman aged 55-75 years in a cohort exposed to, infected with or recovered from COVID-19 (not recorded which). This CDR3 is CSASDPGLPSYEQYF. DNA for the CDR3: TGCAGTGCTAGTGATCCGGGACTACCCTCCTACGAGCAGTACTTC.